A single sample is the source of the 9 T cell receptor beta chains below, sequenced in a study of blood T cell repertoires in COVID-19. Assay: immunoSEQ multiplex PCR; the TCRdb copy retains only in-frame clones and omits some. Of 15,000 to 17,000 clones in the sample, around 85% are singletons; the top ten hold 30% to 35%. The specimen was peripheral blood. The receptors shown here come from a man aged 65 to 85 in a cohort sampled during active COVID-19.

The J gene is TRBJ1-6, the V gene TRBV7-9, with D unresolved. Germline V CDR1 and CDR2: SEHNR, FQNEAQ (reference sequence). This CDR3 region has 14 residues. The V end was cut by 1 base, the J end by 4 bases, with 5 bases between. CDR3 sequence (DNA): TGTGCCAGCAGCTTAGAACAGTATAATTCACCCCTCCACTTT. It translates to CASSLEQYNSPLHF.

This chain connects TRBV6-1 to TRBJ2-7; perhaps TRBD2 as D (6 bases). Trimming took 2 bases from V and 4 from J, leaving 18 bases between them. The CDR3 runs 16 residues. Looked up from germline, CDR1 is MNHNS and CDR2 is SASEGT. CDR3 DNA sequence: TGTGCCAGCAGTGAACTAGGAGGGAAGAAAGGATACGAGCAGTACTTC. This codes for CASSELGGKKGYEQYF.

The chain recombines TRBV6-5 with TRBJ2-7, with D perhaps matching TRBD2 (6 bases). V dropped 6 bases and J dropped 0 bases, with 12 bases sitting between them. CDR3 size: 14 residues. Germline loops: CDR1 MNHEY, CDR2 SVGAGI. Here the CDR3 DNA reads TGTGCCAGCAGAAAAGGCGGGGCCTCCTACGAGCAGTACTTC. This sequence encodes CASRKGGASYEQYF.

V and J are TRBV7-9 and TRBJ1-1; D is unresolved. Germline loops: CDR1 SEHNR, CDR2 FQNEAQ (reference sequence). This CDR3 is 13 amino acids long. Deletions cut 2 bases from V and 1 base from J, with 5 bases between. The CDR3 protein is CASSLSGNTEAFF. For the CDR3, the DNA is TGTGCCAGCAGCTTATCGGGGAACACTGAAGCTTTCTTT.

The CDR3 reads CASSQRGGQGNQPQHF. CDR3 coding DNA: TGCGCCAGCAGCCAGAGGGGGGGACAGGGAAATCAGCCCCAGCATTTT. The chain combines TRBV4-1 with TRBJ1-5; 9 positions agree with TRBD1. Unmatched junction bases numbered 7, after V lost 3 bases and J lost 4 bases. CDR3 length: 16 amino acids. CDR1 is MGHRA and CDR2 is YSYEKL in the germline V gene.

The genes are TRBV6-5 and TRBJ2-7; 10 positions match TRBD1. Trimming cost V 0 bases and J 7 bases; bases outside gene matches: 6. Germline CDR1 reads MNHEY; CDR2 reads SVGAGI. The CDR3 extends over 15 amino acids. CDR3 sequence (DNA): TGTGCCAGCAGTTACTCGAGACAGGGGGCGAGGGAGCAGTACTTC. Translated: CASSYSRQGAREQYF.

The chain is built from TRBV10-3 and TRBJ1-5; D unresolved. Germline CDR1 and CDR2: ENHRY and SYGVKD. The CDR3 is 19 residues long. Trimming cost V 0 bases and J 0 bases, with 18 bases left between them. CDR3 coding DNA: TGTGCCATCAGTGAGTCTGGAGGTCAGCAAATGTCTAGCAATCAGCCCCAGCATTTT. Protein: CAISESGGQQMSSNQPQHF.

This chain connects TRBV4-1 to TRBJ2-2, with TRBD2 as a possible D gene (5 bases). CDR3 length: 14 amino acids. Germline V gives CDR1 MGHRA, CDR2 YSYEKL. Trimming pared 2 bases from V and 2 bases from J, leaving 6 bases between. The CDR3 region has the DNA TGCGCCAGCAGCCAACGGGGTAACACCGGGGAGCTGTTTTTT. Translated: CASSQRGNTGELFF.

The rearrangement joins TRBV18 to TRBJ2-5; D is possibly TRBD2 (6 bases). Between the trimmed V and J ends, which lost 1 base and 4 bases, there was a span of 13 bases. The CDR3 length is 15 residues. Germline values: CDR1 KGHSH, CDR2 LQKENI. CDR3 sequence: CASSPRRALGETQYF. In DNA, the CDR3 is TGTGCCAGCTCACCACGGAGGGCACTAGGAGAGACCCAGTACTTC. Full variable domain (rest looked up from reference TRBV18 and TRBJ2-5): NAGVMQNPRHLVRRRGQEARLRCSPMKGHSHVYWYRQLPEEGLKFMVYLQKENIIDESGMPKERFSAEFPKEGPSILRIQQVVRGDSAAYFCASSPRRALGETQYFGPGTRLLVL.